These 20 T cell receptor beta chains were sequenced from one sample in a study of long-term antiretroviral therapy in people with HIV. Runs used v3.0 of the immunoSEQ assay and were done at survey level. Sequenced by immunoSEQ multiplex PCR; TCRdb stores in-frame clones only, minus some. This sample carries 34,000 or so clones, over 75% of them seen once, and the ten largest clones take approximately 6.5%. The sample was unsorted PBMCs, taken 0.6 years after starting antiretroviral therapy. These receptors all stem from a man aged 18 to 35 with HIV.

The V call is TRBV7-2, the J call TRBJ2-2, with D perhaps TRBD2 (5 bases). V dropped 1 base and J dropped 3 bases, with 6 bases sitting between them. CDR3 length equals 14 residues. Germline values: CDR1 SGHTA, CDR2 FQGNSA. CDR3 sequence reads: CASSLVSDTGELFF. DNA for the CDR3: TGTGCCAGCAGCTTAGTTAGCGACACCGGGGAGCTGTTTTTT.

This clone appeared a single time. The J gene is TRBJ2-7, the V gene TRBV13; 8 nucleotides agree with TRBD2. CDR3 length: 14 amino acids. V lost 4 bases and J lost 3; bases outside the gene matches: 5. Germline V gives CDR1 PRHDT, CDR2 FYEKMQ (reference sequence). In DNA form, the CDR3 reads TGTGCCAGCAGCTCCGGGACTAGGGACTACGAGCAGTACTTC. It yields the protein CASSSGTRDYEQYF.

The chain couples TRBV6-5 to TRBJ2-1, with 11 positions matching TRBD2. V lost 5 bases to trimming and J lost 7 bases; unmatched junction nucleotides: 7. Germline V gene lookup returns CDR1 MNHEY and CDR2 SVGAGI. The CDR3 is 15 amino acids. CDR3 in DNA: TGTGCCAGCAGTCAGTTAGCGGGAGGGTGGAATGAGCAGTTCTTC. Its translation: CASSQLAGGWNEQFF.

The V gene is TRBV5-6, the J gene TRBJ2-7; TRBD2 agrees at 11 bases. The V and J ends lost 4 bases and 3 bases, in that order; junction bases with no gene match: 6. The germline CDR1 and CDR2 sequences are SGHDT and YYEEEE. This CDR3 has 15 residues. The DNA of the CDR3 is TGTGCCAGCAGCGGCGGGACTAGCGGCATCTACGAGCAGTACTTC. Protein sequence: CASSGGTSGIYEQYF.

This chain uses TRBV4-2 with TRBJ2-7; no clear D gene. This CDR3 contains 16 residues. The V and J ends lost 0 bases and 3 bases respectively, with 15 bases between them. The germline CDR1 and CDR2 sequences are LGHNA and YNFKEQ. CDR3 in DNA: TGTGCCAGCAGCCAAGATAGTAATGCGATAAACTACGAGCAGTACTTC. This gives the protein CASSQDSNAINYEQYF.

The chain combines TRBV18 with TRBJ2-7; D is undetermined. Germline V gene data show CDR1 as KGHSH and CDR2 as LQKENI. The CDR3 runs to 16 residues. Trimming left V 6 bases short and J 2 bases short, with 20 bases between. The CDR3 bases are TGTGCCAGCTCTCCCGACGCCACCATCAACACCTACGAGCAGTACTTC. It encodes CASSPDATINTYEQYF.

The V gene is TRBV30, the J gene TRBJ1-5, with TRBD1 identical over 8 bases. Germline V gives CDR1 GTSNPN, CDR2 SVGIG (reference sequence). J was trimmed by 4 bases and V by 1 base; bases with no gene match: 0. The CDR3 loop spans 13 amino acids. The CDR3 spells CAWSDRGNQPQHF. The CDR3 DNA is TGTGCCTGGAGTGACAGGGGGAATCAGCCCCAGCATTTT.

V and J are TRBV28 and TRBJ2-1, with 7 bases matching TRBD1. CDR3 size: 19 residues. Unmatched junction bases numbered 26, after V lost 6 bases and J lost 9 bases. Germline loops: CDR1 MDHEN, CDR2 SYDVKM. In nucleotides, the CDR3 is TGTGCCAGCAGCTCGCCCGGCATAGGCAGGGGGATGGCTGGGGTTGAGCAGTTCTTC. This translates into CASSSPGIGRGMAGVEQFF.

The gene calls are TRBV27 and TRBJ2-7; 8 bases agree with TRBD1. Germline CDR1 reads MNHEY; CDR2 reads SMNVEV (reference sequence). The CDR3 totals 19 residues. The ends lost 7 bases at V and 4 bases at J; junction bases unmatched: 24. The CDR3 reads CASTLSPGLIQGADYEQYF. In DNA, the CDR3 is TGTGCCAGCACCCTATCCCCGGGCCTAATTCAGGGGGCCGATTACGAGCAGTACTTC.

CDR3 amino acids: CASSFREILDEQYF. CDR3 sequence (DNA): TGTGCCAGCAGCTTTCGGGAGATTTTGGACGAGCAGTACTTC. This sequence joins TRBV7-8 and TRBJ2-7, with D perhaps TRBD2 (6 bases). This CDR3 comprises 14 residues. The V gene's germline CDR1 is SGHVS and CDR2 FQNEAQ. V was clipped by 3 bases and J by 5 bases, with 14 bases between them.

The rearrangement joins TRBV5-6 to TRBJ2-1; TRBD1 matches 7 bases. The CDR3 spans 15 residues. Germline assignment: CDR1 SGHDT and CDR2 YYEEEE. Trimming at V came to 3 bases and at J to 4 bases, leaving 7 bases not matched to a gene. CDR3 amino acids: CASSWAGTEYNEQFF. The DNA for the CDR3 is TGTGCCAGCAGCTGGGCCGGGACAGAGTACAATGAGCAGTTCTTC.

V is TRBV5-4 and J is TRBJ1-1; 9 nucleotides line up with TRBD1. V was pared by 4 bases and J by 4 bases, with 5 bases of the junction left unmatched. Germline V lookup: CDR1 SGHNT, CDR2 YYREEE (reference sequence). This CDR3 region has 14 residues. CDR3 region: CASSVGQGITEAFF. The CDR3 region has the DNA TGTGCCAGCAGCGTAGGACAGGGGATCACTGAAGCTTTCTTT.

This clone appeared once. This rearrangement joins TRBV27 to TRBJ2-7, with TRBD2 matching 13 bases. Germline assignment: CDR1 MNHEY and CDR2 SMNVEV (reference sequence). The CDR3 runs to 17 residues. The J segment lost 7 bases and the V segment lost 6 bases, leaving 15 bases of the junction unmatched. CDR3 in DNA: TGTGCCAGCAGCCGACGGACAGGGACTAGCGGGACGGGTGAGCAGTACTTC. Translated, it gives CASSRRTGTSGTGEQYF.

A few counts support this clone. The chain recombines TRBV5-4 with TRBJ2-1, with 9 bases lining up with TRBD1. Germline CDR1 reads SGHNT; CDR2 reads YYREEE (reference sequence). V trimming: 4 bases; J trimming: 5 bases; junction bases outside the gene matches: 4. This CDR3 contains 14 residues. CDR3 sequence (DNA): TGTGCCAGCAGCCCGGGACAGGGAGACAATGAGCAGTTCTTC. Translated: CASSPGQGDNEQFF.

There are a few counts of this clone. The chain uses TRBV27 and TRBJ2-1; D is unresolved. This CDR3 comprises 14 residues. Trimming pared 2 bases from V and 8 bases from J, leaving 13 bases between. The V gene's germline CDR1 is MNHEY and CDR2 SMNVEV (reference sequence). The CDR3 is CASSLNGILDEQFF. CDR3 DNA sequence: TGTGCCAGCAGTTTAAATGGAATACTCGATGAGCAGTTCTTC.

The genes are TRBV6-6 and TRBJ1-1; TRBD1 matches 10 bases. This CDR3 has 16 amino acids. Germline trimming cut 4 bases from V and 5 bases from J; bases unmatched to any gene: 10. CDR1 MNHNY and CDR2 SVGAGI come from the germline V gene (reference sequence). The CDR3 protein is CASSSTGQGRGTEAFF. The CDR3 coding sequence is TGTGCCAGCAGTTCTACGGGACAGGGGAGGGGAACTGAAGCTTTCTTT.

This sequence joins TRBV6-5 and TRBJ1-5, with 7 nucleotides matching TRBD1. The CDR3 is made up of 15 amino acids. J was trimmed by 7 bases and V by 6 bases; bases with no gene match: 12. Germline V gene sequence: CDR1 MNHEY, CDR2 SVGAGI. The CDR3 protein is CASSRDDREVQPQHF. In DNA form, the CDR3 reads TGTGCCAGCAGCCGCGATGACAGGGAAGTGCAGCCCCAGCATTTT.

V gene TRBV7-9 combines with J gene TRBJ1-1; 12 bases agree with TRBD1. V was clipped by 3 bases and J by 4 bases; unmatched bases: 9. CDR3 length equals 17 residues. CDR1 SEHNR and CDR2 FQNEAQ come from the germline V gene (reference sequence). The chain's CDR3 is CASSFGGTGGFVTEAFF. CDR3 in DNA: TGTGCCAGCAGCTTCGGCGGGACAGGGGGCTTTGTCACTGAAGCTTTCTTT.

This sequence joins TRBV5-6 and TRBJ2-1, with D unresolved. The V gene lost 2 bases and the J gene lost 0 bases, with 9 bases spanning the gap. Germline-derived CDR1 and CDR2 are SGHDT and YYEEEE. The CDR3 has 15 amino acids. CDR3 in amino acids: CASSLRRSSYNEQFF. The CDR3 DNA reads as TGTGCCAGCAGCTTACGACGGAGCTCCTACAATGAGCAGTTCTTC.

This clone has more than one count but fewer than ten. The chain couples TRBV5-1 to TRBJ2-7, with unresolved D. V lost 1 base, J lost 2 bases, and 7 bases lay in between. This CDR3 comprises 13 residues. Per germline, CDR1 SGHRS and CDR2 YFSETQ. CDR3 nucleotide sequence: TGCGCCAGCAGCTTGTACGAGGCCTACGAGCAGTACTTC. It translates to CASSLYEAYEQYF. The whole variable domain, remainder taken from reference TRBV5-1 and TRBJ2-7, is KAGVTQTPRYLIKTRGQQVTLSCSPISGHRSVSWYQQTPGQGLQFLFEYFSETQRNKGNFPGRFSGRQFSNSRSEMNVSTLELGDSALYLCASSLYEAYEQYFGPGTRLTVT.